This T cell receptor beta chain comes out of a study of shared clonotypes between healthy human individuals. Concerning this clone: What it binds is unknown.

The authors split each subset's genomic DNA evenly across several immunoSEQ plates. Libraries were prepared by immunoSEQ multiplex PCR; TCRdb keeps only in-frame clonotypes and omits some of them. The table has hundreds of thousands of clones, about 98% seen once. Study-wide results and caveats: On the whole, naive subsets had larger estimated richness than memory subsets had.

Germline CDR1 and CDR2: SGHAT and FQNNGV. The CDR3 is made up of 17 amino acids. V dropped 0 bases and J dropped 6; count of bases not matched to a gene: 9. Naivety among CD8 cells was defined by CD45RO negativity and positive CCR7 selection, thereby excluding terminally differentiated effector memory CD45RA+ cells. The V gene is TRBV11-2, the J gene TRBJ2-7; TRBD2 agrees at 12 bases. The clonotype was recovered from a young man in good health. Material for sequencing was naive CD8+ T cells sorted from blood. CDR3 sequence: CASSLDSMLAGGIEQYF. CDR3 DNA sequence: TGTGCCAGCAGCTTAGATTCAATGCTAGCGGGAGGGATCGAGCAGTACTTC.